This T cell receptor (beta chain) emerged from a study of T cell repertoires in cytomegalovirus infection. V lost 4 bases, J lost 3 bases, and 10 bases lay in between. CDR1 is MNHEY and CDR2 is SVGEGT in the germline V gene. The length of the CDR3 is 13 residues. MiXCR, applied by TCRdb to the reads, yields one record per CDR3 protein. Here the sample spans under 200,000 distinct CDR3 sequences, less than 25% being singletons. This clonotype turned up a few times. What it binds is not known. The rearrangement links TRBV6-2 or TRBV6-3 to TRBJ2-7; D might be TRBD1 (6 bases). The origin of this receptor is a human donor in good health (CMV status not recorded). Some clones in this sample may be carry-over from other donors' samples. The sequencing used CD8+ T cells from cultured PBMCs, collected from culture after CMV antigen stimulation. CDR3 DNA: TGTGCCAGCAGTTTCGGACAGAACTACGAGCAGTACTTC. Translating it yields CASSFGQNYEQYF.